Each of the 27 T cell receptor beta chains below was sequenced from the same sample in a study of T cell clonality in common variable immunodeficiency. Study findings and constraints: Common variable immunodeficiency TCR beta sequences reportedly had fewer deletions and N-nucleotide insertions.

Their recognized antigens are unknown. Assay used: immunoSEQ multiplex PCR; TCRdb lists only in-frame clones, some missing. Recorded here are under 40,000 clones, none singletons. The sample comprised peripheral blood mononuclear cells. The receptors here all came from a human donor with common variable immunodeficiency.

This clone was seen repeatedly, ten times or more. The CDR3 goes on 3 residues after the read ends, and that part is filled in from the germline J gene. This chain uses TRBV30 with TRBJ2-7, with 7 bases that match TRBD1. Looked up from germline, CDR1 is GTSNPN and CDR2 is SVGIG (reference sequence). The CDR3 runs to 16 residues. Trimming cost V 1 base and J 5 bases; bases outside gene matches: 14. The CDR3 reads CAWSGSLGGVNNEQYF. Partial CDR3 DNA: TGTGCCTGGAGTGGCTCTTTAGGGGGCGTTAACAACGAG.

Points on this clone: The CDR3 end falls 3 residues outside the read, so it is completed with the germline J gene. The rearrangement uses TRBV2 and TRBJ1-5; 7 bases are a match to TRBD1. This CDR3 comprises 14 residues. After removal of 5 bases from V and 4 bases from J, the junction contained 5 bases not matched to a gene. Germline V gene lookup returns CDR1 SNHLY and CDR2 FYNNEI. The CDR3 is CASSSGQANQPQHF. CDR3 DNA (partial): TGTGCCAGCAGTTCCGGACAGGCGAATCAGCCC.

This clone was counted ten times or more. CDR3 DNA (partial): TGTGCCAGGAGGGACAGTAACAATGAG. This gives the protein CARRDSNNE. The entire CDR3 is CARRDSNNEQFF. The V and J genes are TRBV2 and TRBJ2-1; 7 bases line up with TRBD1. From the germline J gene comes the end of the CDR3, since the read stops 3 residues before it. The CDR3 has 12 residues. V lost 9 bases, J lost 5 bases, and 4 bases stayed unmatched. In germline, CDR1 is SNHLY, CDR2 FYNNEI.

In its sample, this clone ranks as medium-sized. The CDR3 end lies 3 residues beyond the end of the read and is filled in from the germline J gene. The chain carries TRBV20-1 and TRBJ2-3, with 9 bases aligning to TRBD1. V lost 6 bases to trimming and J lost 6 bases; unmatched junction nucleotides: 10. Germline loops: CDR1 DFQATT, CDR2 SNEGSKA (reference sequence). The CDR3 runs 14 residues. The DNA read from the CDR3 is TGCAGTGCGAGACAGGGGGTGGCATGGGATACG. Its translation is CSARQGVAWDT. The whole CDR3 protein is CSARQGVAWDTQYF.

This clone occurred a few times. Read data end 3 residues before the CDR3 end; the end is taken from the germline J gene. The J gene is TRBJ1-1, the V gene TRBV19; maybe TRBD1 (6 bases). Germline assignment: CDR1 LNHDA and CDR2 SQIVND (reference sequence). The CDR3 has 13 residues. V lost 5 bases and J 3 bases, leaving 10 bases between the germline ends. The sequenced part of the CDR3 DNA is TGTGCCAGTAGTTCAGGGGCTGACACTGAA. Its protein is CASSSGADTE. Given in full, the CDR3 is CASSSGADTEAFF.

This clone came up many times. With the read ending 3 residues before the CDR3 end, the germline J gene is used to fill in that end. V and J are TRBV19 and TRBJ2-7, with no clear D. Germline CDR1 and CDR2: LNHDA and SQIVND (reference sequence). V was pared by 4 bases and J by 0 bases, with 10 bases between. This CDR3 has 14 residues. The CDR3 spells CASSTDPGSYEQYF. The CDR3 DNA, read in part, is TGTGCCAGTAGTACAGACCCGGGCTCCTACGAG.

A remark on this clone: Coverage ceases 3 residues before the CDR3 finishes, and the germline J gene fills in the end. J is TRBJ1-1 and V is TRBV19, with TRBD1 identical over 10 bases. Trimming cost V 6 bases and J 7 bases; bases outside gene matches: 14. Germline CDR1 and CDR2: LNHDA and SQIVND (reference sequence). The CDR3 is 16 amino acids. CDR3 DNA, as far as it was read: TGTGCCAGTAGACTGACCTCGCCGGGACAGGGGATTGAA. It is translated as CASRLTSPGQGIE. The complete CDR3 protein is CASRLTSPGQGIEAFF.

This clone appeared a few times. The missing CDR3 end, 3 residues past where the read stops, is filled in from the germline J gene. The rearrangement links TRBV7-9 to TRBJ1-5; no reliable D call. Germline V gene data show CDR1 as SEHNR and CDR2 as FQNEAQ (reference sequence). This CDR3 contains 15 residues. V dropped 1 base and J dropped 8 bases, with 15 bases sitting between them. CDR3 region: CASSLGSWAQEPQHF. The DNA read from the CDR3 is TGTGCCAGCAGCTTAGGAAGCTGGGCCCAGGAGCCC.

CDR3 protein: CASSDTGATGELFF. The sequenced part of the CDR3 DNA is TGTGCCAGCAGTGACACAGGGGCCACCGGGGAG. This chain uses TRBV6-1 with TRBJ2-2; 7 bases map to TRBD1. The CDR3 end lies 3 residues beyond the end of the read and is filled in from the germline J gene. V gave up 3 bases and J gave up 4 bases; unmatched junction bases: 2. Germline CDR1 is MNHNS and CDR2 is SASEGT. CDR3 length: 14 amino acids.

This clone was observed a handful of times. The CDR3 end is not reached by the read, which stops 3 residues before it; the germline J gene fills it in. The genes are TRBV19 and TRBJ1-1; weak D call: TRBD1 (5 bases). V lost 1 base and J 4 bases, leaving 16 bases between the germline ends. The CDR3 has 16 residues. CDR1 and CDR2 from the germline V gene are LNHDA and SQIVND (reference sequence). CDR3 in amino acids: CASSIARAGSATEAFF. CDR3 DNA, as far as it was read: TGTGCCAGTAGTATAGCAAGGGCAGGGTCTGCCACTGAA.

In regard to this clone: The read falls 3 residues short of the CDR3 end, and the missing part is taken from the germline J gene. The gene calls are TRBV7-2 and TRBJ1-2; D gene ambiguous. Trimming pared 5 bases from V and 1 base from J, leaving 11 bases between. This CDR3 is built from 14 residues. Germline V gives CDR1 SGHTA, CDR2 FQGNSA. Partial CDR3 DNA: TGTGCCAGCAGCCCCCGGTCGGTTAACTATGGC. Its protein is CASSPRSVNYG. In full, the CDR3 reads CASSPRSVNYGYTF.

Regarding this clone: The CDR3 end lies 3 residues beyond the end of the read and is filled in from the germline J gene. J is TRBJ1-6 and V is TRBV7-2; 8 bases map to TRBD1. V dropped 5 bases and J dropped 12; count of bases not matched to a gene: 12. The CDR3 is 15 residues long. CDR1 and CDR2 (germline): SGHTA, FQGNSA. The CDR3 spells CASSQAGTGSLPLHF. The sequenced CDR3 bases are TGTGCCAGCAGCCAAGCAGGGACAGGTAGTCTACCC.

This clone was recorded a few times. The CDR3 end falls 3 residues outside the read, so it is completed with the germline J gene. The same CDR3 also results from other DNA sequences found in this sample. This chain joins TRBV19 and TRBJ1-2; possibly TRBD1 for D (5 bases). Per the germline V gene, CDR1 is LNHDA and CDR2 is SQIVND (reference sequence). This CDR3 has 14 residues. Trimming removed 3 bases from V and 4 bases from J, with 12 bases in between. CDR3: CASSISAGSYGYTF. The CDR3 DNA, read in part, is TGTGCCAGTAGTATTTCGGCAGGGAGCTATGGC.

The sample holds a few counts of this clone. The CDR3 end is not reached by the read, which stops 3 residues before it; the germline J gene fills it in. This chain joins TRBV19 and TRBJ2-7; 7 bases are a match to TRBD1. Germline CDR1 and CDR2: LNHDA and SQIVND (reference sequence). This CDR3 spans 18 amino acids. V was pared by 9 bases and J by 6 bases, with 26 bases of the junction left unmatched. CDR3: CASRRHVKTGSGAGEQYF. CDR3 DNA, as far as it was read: TGTGCCAGCAGACGCCATGTAAAGACAGGGTCAGGCGCGGGCGAG. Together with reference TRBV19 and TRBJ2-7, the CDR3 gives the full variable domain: DGGITQSPKYLFRKEGQNVTLSCEQNLNHDAMYWYRQDPGQGLRLIYYSQIVNDFQKGDIAEGYSVSREKKESFPLTVTSAQKNPTAFYLCASRRHVKTGSGAGEQYFGPGTRLTVT.

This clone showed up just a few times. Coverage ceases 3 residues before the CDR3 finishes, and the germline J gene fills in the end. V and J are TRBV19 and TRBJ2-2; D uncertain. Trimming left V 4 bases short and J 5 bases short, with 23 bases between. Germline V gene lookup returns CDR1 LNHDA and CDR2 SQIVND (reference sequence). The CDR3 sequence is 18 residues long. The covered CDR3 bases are TGTGCCAGTAGTACCATAATTTACAAGGTGGTCTGGACCGGGGAG. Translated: CASSTIIYKVVWTGE. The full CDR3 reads CASSTIIYKVVWTGELFF.

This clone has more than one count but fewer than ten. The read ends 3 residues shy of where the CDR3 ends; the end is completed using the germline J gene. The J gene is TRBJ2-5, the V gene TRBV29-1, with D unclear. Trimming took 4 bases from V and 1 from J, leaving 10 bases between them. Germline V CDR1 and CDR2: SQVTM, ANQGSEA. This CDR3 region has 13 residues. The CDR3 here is CSVVESSQETQYF. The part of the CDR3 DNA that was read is TGCAGCGTTGTAGAGAGCTCCCAAGAGACC.

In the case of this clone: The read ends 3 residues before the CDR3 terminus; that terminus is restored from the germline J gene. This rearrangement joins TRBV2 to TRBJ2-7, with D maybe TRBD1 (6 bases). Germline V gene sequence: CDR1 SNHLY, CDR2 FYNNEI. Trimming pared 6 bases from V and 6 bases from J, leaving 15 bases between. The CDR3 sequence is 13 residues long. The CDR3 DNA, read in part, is TGTGCCAGCAGCAGGACAGTCGGAGGCGAG. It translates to CASSRTVGGE. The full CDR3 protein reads CASSRTVGGEQYF.

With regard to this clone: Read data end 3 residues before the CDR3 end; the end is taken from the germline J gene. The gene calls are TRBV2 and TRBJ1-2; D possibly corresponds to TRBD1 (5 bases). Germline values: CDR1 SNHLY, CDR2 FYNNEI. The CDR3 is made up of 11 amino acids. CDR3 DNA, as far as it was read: TGTGCCAGCAGTGGACGGGGGGGC. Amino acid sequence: CASSGRGG. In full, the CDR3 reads CASSGRGGYTF.

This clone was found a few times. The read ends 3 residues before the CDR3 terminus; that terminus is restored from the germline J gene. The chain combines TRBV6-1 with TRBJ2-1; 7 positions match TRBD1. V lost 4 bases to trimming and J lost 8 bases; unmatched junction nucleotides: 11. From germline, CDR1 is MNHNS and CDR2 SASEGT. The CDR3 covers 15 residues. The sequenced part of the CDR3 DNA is TGTGCCAGCAGTGCAACAGGGGCCCGGCGTGATGAG. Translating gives CASSATGARRDE. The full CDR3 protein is CASSATGARRDEQFF.

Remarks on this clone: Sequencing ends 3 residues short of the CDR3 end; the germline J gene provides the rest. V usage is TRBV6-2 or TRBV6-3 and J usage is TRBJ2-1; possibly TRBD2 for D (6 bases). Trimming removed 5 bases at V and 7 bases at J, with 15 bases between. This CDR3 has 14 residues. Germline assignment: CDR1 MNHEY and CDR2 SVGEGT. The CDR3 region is CASSPAWRGNEQFF. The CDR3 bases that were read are TGTGCCAGCAGTCCTGCCTGGCGGGGTAATGAG.

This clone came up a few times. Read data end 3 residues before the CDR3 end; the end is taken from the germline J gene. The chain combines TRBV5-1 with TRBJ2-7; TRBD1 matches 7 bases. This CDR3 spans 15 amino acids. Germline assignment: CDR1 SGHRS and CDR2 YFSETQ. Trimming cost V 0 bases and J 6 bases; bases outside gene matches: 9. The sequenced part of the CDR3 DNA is TGCGCCAGCAGCTTGGCTTACGTTGACAGGGTCGAG. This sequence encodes CASSLAYVDRVE. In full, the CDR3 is CASSLAYVDRVEQYF.

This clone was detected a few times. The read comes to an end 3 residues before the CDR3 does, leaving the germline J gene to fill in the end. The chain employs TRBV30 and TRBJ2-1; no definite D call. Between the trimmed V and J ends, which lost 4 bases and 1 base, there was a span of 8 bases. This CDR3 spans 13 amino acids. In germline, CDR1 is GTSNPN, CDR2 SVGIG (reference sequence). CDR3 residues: CAWNTDSYNEQFF. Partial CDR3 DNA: TGTGCCTGGAATACAGATTCCTACAATGAG.

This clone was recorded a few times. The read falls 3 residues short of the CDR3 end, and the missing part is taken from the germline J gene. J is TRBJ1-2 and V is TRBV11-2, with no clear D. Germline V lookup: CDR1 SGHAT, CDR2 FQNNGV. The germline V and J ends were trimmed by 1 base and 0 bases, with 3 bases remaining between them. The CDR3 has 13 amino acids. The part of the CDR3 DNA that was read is TGTGCCAGCAGCTTAGGGCCTAACTATGGC. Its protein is CASSLGPNYG. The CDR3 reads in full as CASSLGPNYGYTF.

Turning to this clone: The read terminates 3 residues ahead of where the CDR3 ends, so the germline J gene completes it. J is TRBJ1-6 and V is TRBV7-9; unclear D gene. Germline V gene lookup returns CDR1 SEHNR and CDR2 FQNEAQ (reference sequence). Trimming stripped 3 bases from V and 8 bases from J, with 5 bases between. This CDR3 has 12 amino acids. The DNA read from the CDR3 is TGTGCCAGCAGCTTTCAGGATTCACCC. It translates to CASSFQDSP. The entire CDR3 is CASSFQDSPLHF.

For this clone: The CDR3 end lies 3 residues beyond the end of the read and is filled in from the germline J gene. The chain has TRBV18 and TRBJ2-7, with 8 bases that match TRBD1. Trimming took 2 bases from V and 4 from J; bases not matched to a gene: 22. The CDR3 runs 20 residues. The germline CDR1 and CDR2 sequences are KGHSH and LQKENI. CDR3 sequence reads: CASSPSRTGNNCGWSYEQYF. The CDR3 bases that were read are TGTGCCAGCTCACCAAGCCGGACAGGGAACAATTGCGGATGGTCGTACGAG.

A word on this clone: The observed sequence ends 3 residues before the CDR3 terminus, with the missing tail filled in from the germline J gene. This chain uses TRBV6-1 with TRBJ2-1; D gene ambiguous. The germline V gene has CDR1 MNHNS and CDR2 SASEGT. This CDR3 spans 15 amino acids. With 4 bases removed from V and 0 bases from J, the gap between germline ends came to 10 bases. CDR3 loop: CASSVESSSYNEQFF. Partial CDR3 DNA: TGTGCCAGCAGTGTGGAGTCTAGCTCCTACAATGAG.

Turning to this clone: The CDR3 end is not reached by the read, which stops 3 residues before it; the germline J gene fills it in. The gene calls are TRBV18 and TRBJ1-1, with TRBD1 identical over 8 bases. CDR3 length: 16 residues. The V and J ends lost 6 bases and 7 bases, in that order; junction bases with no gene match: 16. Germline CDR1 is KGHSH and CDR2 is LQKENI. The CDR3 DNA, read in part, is TGTGCCAGCTCGGGGGGGGCGGACAGGGCCGTGAATGAA. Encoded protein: CASSGGADRAVNE. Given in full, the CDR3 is CASSGGADRAVNEAFF.